This T cell receptor (beta chain) was documented in a study of identical twins. The sample holds many counts of this clonotype. Its antigen is still unknown. One entry per CDR3 protein, called by TCRdb with MiXCR from the 5' RACE reads. The data contain some 560,000 distinct CDR3 sequences, 9.5% to 10% of them seen just once; the ten biggest clones take up roughly 3%. Study results and caveats: Partly confounded zero-insertion analyses could result from invariant MAIT and iNKT cells.

Germline V gene lookup returns CDR1 MGHRA and CDR2 YSYEKL. This CDR3 has 16 amino acids. V lost 3 bases to trimming and J lost 4 bases, with 17 bases between them. These data are also associated with another study on yellow fever vaccine responses in identical twins.

The sequence was collected from a woman aged 18-29 years in good health. The sequencing input was PBMCs. The chain employs TRBV4-1 and TRBJ2-3; a possible D gene is TRBD2 (5 bases). This CDR3 reads CASSHGTRSQPDTQYF. The CDR3 nucleotides are TGCGCCAGCAGCCATGGCACTAGGTCCCAACCAGATACGCAGTATTTT.